The rows below give T cell receptor beta chains drawn from one sample of a study of T cells in localized non-small cell lung cancer. The assay was immunoSEQ multiplex PCR, and TCRdb's table has in-frame clones only and misses some. This sample has about 1,000 clones, with 33% found just once. The material sequenced was normal lung tissue next to the tumor, taken before any cancer treatment. The receptor set was obtained from a female donor of 60 years or more with stage I lung adenocarcinoma. The CDR3 runs from the conserved cysteine through the conserved F or W. The D gene is left open where the match is weak. The size field is filled for only some rows; it gives once, few, many or a size class.

D	V	size	J	DNA	CDR3
TRBD1	TRBV19	.	TRBJ1-1	TGTGCCAGTAGGGGGGACAGGAGTAACACTGAAGCTTTCTTT	CASRGDRSNTEAFF
TRBD1	TRBV19	few	TRBJ1-4	TGTGCCAGTATCGGGACAGCTAATAATGAAAAACTGTTTTTT	CASIGTANNEKLFF
TRBD2	TRBV28	.	TRBJ2-1	TGTGCCAGCAGTTTGACTACTAGCGGAAAAGAGCAGTTCTTC	CASSLTTSGKEQFF
.	TRBV19	.	TRBJ2-3	TGTGCCAGTAGTAAGGCAAGGGGTCTGGTCGCAGATACGCAGTATTTT	CASSKARGLVADTQYF
.	TRBV29-1	once	TRBJ2-1	TGCAGCGTTAAGTCTCGTAGCTCCTACAATGAGCAGTTCTTC	CSVKSRSSYNEQFF
TRBD2	TRBV6-8	large	TRBJ2-5	TGTGCCAGCAGTCCACTAGCGAGGCAGACCCAGTACTTC	CASSPLARQTQYF
.	TRBV28	.	TRBJ1-4	TGTGCCAGCAGTTTAAGACAGCAGACTAATGAAAAACTGTTTTTT	CASSLRQQTNEKLFF
TRBD1	TRBV29-1	.	TRBJ2-1	TGCAGCGCGACCTTTTGGACAGGGATTGATGAGCAGTTCTTC	CSATFWTGIDEQFF
TRBD2	TRBV6-8	few	TRBJ2-1	TGTGCCAGCAGTGCGGCGGGAGCTCTAAATGAGCAGTTCTTC	CASSAAGALNEQFF
.	TRBV18	.	TRBJ1-1	TGTGCCAGCTCACCACAACAGGGCACTGAAGCTTTCTTT	CASSPQQGTEAFF
.	TRBV4-1	large	TRBJ2-7	TGCGCCAGCAGCCAAGGTGAGGGGGGCCGGAACCTACCCTACGAGCAGTACTTC	CASSQGEGGRNLPYEQYF
TRBD2	TRBV19	.	TRBJ2-1	TGTGCCAGTAGTATAGCGGGACTAGCGGGTTACAATGAGCAGTTCTTC	CASSIAGLAGYNEQFF
.	TRBV30	.	TRBJ2-1	TGTGCCTCCCTGGATGGCGGACTTCGTCGCAATGAGCAGTTCTTC	CASLDGGLRRNEQFF
.	TRBV28	.	TRBJ2-5	TGTGCCAGCAGCCCTGACTACCCCAAGACCCAGTACTTC	CASSPDYPKTQYF
TRBD1	TRBV19	.	TRBJ1-2	TGTGCCAGTAGTAGCCGGACAGGTTCGTGGGATAAGTCTGACTATGGCTACACCTTC	CASSSRTGSWDKSDYGYTF
.	TRBV11-3	few	TRBJ1-2	TGTGTCAGCAGCTTGACAGCCTCCCTCCCCTCTGGCTACACCTTC	CVSSLTASLPSGYTF
.	TRBV9	few	TRBJ1-5	TGTGCCAGCAAACAGGGAGGAAATCAGCCCCAGCATTTT	CASKQGGNQPQHF
TRBD1	TRBV6-8	.	TRBJ1-4	TGTGCCAGCAACACCCGGGACAGGGCGTTGGAAAAACTGTTTTTT	CASNTRDRALEKLFF
.	TRBV7-4	medium-sized	TRBJ1-1	TGTGCCAGCAGCGATGGACGAAGCCTCAGTGCTTTCTTT	CASSDGRSLSAFF
.	TRBV6-1	.	TRBJ2-7	TGTGCCAGCAGTGAAGGCGCTGCTAGCCACGAGCAGTACTTC	CASSEGAASHEQYF
.	TRBV28	.	TRBJ2-5	TGTGCCAGCAGCCTACCCGGTAGCGGAAAAGAAGAGACCCAGTACTTC	CASSLPGSGKEETQYF
.	TRBV19	.	TRBJ1-5	TGTGCCAGTAGTATAGGGGGCAGCAGATTGCCCCAGCATTTT	CASSIGGSRLPQHF
TRBD1	TRBV9	.	TRBJ1-5	TGTGCCAGCGGGACAGGGTACGAGAATCAGCCCCAGCATTTT	CASGTGYENQPQHF
.	TRBV19	.	TRBJ1-2	TGTGCCAGTAGTCCAGGACTGTTATATGGCTACACCTTC	CASSPGLLYGYTF
.	TRBV9	medium-sized	TRBJ1-5	TGTGCCAGCAGCGTAGACGTTAATCAGCCCCAGCATTTT	CASSVDVNQPQHF
.	TRBV15	large	TRBJ1-1	TGTGCCACCAGCAGAGGAACAACAGGGAAGACCCCTGAAGCTTTCTTT	CATSRGTTGKTPEAFF
TRBD2	TRBV5-1	.	TRBJ2-3	TGCGCCAGCAGCTCCACCTTAGCGGGTACCACAGATACGCAGTATTTT	CASSSTLAGTTDTQYF
.	TRBV19	.	TRBJ2-5	TGTGCCAGTAGTATAACGTTTTCGGAAGAGACCCAGTACTTC	CASSITFSEETQYF
.	TRBV19	.	TRBJ1-5	TGTGCCAGTATTTGGGCAAATTCTGATCAGCCCCAGCATTTT	CASIWANSDQPQHF
.	TRBV9	few	TRBJ1-2	TGTGCCAGCAGCGTAGACGGGGGCCCGTCCTATGGCTACACTTTC	CASSVDGGPSYGYTF
.	TRBV9	few	TRBJ2-2	TGTGCCAGCAGCTTAGAAGTGACCCCCCGCGGGGAGCTGTTTTTT	CASSLEVTPRGELFF
.	TRBV6-8	.	TRBJ2-1	TGTGCCAGCAGTTACTCGAGATGGGGATGGGACCAGTTCTTC	CASSYSRWGWDQFF
.	TRBV18	.	TRBJ2-5	TGTGCCAGCTCACCACTTTCGAGGGTCGGGCGAGGGGAGACCCAGTACTTC	CASSPLSRVGRGETQYF
.	TRBV29-1	.	TRBJ1-1	TGCAGCGTGTACAGGGATTTGAACATTGAAGCTTTCTTT	CSVYRDLNIEAFF
TRBD1	TRBV9	.	TRBJ1-1	TGTGCCAGCAGCGTAGCCCCAACAGGGGGAACTGAAGCTTTCTTT	CASSVAPTGGTEAFF
.	TRBV19	.	TRBJ2-7	TGTGCCAGTAGTATCAGTTCAGGCTACGAGCAGTACTTC	CASSISSGYEQYF